The rows below give T cell receptor beta chains drawn from one sample of a study of metastatic and nonmetastatic thyroid tumors. TCRdb re-processed the PCR reads through MiXCR. The sample shows about 35,000 clones, approximately 32% of them seen only once. Sequences were obtained from blood. These receptors originate from a female donor with papillary thyroid cancer or a benign thyroid nodule (not recorded which). Some clones in this sample may be carry-over from other donors' samples. Each CDR3 is given with its conserved first and last residue. A D gene is named only where the DNA matches it firmly. Expanded clones get a size class; other rows say once, few or many, or leave the size out.

CDR3aa: CASSLYGSEQFF
CDR3nt: TGTGCCAGCAGCTTATACGGGAGTGAGCAGTTCTTC
v_gene: TRBV11-3
j_gene: TRBJ2-1
abundance: many
d_gene: NA

CDR3aa: CASSESGNIQYF
CDR3nt: TGTGCCAGCAGTGAGTCCGGGAACATTCAGTACTTC
v_gene: TRBV25-1
j_gene: TRBJ2-4
abundance: many
d_gene: NA

CDR3aa: CASSLQGNQPQHF
CDR3nt: TGTGCCAGCAGTTTACAGGGAAATCAGCCCCAGCATTTT
v_gene: TRBV28
j_gene: TRBJ1-5
abundance: NA
d_gene: NA

CDR3aa: CASSPSETALGQETQYF
CDR3nt: TGTGCCAGCTCACCATCTGAGACAGCACTGGGCCAAGAGACCCAGTACTTC
v_gene: TRBV18
j_gene: TRBJ2-5
abundance: NA
d_gene: NA

CDR3aa: CASSQDRVRQSF
CDR3nt: TGTGCCAGCAGCCAAGATAGGGTCCGCCAGTCCTTC
v_gene: TRBV14
j_gene: TRBJ1-2
abundance: few
d_gene: NA

CDR3aa: CASSLGLGNTGELFF
CDR3nt: TGTGCCAGCAGCTTAGGTCTGGGCAACACCGGGGAGCTGTTTTTT
v_gene: TRBV7-2
j_gene: TRBJ2-2
abundance: many
d_gene: NA

CDR3aa: CASSLDGNLPLHF
CDR3nt: TGTGCCAGCAGCTTAGATGGCAACCTTCCCCTCCACTTT
v_gene: TRBV7-2
j_gene: TRBJ1-6
abundance: many
d_gene: NA

CDR3aa: CASSDARGWDTIYF
CDR3nt: TGTGCCAGCAGTGACGCGCGGGGGTGGGACACCATATATTTT
v_gene: TRBV6-1
j_gene: TRBJ1-3
abundance: many
d_gene: NA

CDR3aa: CASKGQVFSGGNVLTF
CDR3nt: TGTGCAAGCAAAGGACAGGTCTTCTCTGGGGGCAACGTCCTGACTTTC
v_gene: TRBV6-1
j_gene: TRBJ2-6
abundance: few
d_gene: TRBD1

CDR3aa: CLRRFLNEKLFF
CDR3nt: TGCCTCCGACGGTTCCTTAATGAAAAACTGTTTTTT
v_gene: TRBV6-1
j_gene: TRBJ1-4
abundance: few
d_gene: NA

CDR3aa: CASSGPRVETQYF
CDR3nt: TGTGCCAGCAGCGGCCCCCGCGTAGAGACCCAGTACTTC
v_gene: TRBV9
j_gene: TRBJ2-5
abundance: NA
d_gene: NA

CDR3aa: CASSQDLAATTGELFF
CDR3nt: TGTGCCAGCAGCCAAGATCTAGCGGCGACCACCGGGGAGCTGTTTTTT
v_gene: TRBV4-2
j_gene: TRBJ2-2
abundance: many
d_gene: TRBD2

CDR3aa: CSARFGPLRRGSYDQYF
CDR3nt: TGCAGTGCTAGATTCGGGCCTCTGAGACGGGGCTCCTACGATCAGTACTTC
v_gene: TRBV20-1
j_gene: TRBJ2-7
abundance: NA
d_gene: NA

CDR3aa: CASSVGGIGYEQYF
CDR3nt: TGTGCCAGCAGCGTAGGAGGAATTGGCTACGAGCAGTACTTC
v_gene: TRBV9
j_gene: TRBJ2-7
abundance: NA
d_gene: NA

CDR3aa: CSAARQGVEQYF
CDR3nt: TGCAGTGCTGCCCGACAGGGGGTCGAGCAGTACTTC
v_gene: TRBV20-1
j_gene: TRBJ2-7
abundance: NA
d_gene: TRBD1

CDR3aa: CASSPTIPGQGSNGYTF
CDR3nt: TGTGCCAGCAGCCCAACTATACCGGGACAGGGGTCGAATGGCTACACCTTC
v_gene: TRBV11-1
j_gene: TRBJ1-2
abundance: NA
d_gene: TRBD1

CDR3aa: CASHGRGRPSYGYTF
CDR3nt: TGTGCCAGCCACGGAAGGGGTCGACCGTCCTATGGCTACACCTTC
v_gene: TRBV6-2/TRBV6-3
j_gene: TRBJ1-2
abundance: few
d_gene: NA

CDR3aa: CASSEKLTQYF
CDR3nt: TGTGCCAGCAGTGAAAAACTGACCCAGTACTTC
v_gene: TRBV2
j_gene: TRBJ2-5
abundance: many
d_gene: NA

CDR3aa: CSARVRKQGGTGELFF
CDR3nt: TGCAGTGCTAGAGTTAGGAAACAGGGGGGGACCGGGGAGCTGTTTTTT
v_gene: TRBV20-1
j_gene: TRBJ2-2
abundance: NA
d_gene: NA

CDR3aa: CSATTGTGDSYEQYF
CDR3nt: TGCAGTGCTACCACCGGGACAGGTGACTCCTACGAGCAGTACTTC
v_gene: TRBV20-1
j_gene: TRBJ2-7
abundance: NA
d_gene: TRBD1

CDR3aa: CSARALAGGREMRERVRETQYF
CDR3nt: TGCAGTGCTAGAGCCCTAGCGGGGGGGCGCGAAATGAGGGAGAGGGTACGAGAGACCCAGTACTTC
v_gene: TRBV20-1
j_gene: TRBJ2-5
abundance: many
d_gene: TRBD2

CDR3aa: CASGPGSLSGNTIYF
CDR3nt: TGTGCCAGCGGACCTGGGTCCCTCTCTGGAAACACCATATATTTT
v_gene: TRBV7-2
j_gene: TRBJ1-3
abundance: many
d_gene: NA

CDR3aa: CASSLVTLAGGTNEQFF
CDR3nt: TGTGCCAGCAGCTTAGTAACACTAGCGGGAGGGACGAATGAGCAGTTCTTC
v_gene: TRBV11-2
j_gene: TRBJ2-1
abundance: NA
d_gene: TRBD2

CDR3aa: CAWSVSPTEAFF
CDR3nt: TGTGCCTGGAGTGTATCCCCCACTGAAGCTTTCTTT
v_gene: TRBV30
j_gene: TRBJ1-1
abundance: many
d_gene: NA

CDR3aa: CASTPAGSFQETQYF
CDR3nt: TGTGCCAGTACCCCGGCAGGGTCCTTCCAAGAGACCCAGTACTTC
v_gene: TRBV19
j_gene: TRBJ2-5
abundance: many
d_gene: NA

CDR3aa: CASSQWVEQFF
CDR3nt: TGTGCCAGCAGTCAATGGGTTGAGCAGTTCTTC
v_gene: TRBV12-3/TRBV12-4
j_gene: TRBJ2-1
abundance: medium-sized
d_gene: NA

CDR3aa: CASSEPIPTTLGANVLTF
CDR3nt: TGTGCCAGCAGTGAACCTATCCCGACTACGCTGGGGGCCAACGTCCTGACTTTC
v_gene: TRBV6-1
j_gene: TRBJ2-6
abundance: NA
d_gene: NA

CDR3aa: CASGKSGTGDYGYTF
CDR3nt: TGTGCCAGCGGCAAGTCAGGGACCGGCGACTATGGCTACACCTTC
v_gene: TRBV7-8
j_gene: TRBJ1-2
abundance: NA
d_gene: NA

CDR3aa: CASTTGGGAYEQYF
CDR3nt: TGTGCAAGCACCACAGGCGGTGGGGCGTACGAGCAGTACTTC
v_gene: TRBV28
j_gene: TRBJ2-7
abundance: NA
d_gene: NA

CDR3aa: CASSPLGSSSYEQYF
CDR3nt: TGTGCCAGTAGTCCTCTGGGGTCAAGCTCCTACGAGCAGTACTTC
v_gene: TRBV19
j_gene: TRBJ2-7
abundance: many
d_gene: NA

CDR3aa: CSAVDSVTWELFF
CDR3nt: TGCAGTGCTGTAGACAGTGTCACCTGGGAGCTGTTTTTT
v_gene: TRBV20-1
j_gene: TRBJ2-2
abundance: NA
d_gene: NA

CDR3aa: CASSSVLSFRETQYF
CDR3nt: TGTGCCAGCAGCTCGGTATTATCCTTCCGAGAGACCCAGTACTTC
v_gene: TRBV11-2
j_gene: TRBJ2-5
abundance: many
d_gene: NA

CDR3aa: CASSLNWGYSNQPQHF
CDR3nt: TGTGCCAGCAGCCTAAACTGGGGGTATAGCAATCAGCCCCAGCATTTT
v_gene: TRBV12-3/TRBV12-4
j_gene: TRBJ1-5
abundance: few
d_gene: NA

CDR3aa: CASIRRTGSYEQYF
CDR3nt: TGTGCCAGCATCCGGAGGACAGGATCTTACGAGCAGTACTTC
v_gene: TRBV6-1
j_gene: TRBJ2-7
abundance: few
d_gene: TRBD1

CDR3aa: CAISDPGQLVGYTF
CDR3nt: TGTGCCATCAGTGACCCCGGTCAACTCGTAGGCTACACCTTC
v_gene: TRBV10-3
j_gene: TRBJ1-2
abundance: NA
d_gene: NA

CDR3aa: CASSGGEGVLQHF
CDR3nt: TGTGCCAGCAGTGGCGGGGAGGGGGTTCTCCAGCATTTT
v_gene: TRBV2
j_gene: TRBJ1-5
abundance: many
d_gene: NA

CDR3aa: CASTPGGGSYNEQFF
CDR3nt: TGTGCCAGCACCCCTGGAGGCGGGTCTTACAATGAGCAGTTCTTC
v_gene: TRBV12-3/TRBV12-4
j_gene: TRBJ2-1
abundance: NA
d_gene: NA

CDR3aa: CASSPKSGGSTGELFF
CDR3nt: TGTGCCAGCTCACCAAAGAGCGGGGGATCCACCGGGGAGCTGTTTTTT
v_gene: TRBV18
j_gene: TRBJ2-2
abundance: many
d_gene: TRBD2

CDR3aa: CASSQDESGGQFF
CDR3nt: TGTGCCAGCAGCCAAGATGAAAGTGGTGGGCAGTTCTTC
v_gene: TRBV3-1
j_gene: TRBJ2-1
abundance: many
d_gene: NA

CDR3aa: CASSLRAVNEQFF
CDR3nt: TGTGCCAGCAGCCTCCGGGCCGTCAATGAGCAGTTCTTC
v_gene: TRBV3-1
j_gene: TRBJ2-1
abundance: many
d_gene: NA

CDR3aa: CSARALTSGTSGRGTGELFF
CDR3nt: TGCAGTGCTAGAGCCCTAACCTCCGGGACTAGCGGGAGGGGCACCGGGGAGCTGTTTTTT
v_gene: TRBV20-1
j_gene: TRBJ2-2
abundance: NA
d_gene: TRBD2

CDR3aa: CASSAGAGGTEAFF
CDR3nt: TGCGCCAGCAGTGCCGGGGCAGGGGGCACTGAAGCTTTCTTT
v_gene: TRBV10-1
j_gene: TRBJ1-1
abundance: few
d_gene: TRBD1

CDR3aa: CSARDVGTDTQYF
CDR3nt: TGCAGTGCTAGAGATGTAGGTACAGATACGCAGTATTTT
v_gene: TRBV20-1
j_gene: TRBJ2-3
abundance: many
d_gene: NA